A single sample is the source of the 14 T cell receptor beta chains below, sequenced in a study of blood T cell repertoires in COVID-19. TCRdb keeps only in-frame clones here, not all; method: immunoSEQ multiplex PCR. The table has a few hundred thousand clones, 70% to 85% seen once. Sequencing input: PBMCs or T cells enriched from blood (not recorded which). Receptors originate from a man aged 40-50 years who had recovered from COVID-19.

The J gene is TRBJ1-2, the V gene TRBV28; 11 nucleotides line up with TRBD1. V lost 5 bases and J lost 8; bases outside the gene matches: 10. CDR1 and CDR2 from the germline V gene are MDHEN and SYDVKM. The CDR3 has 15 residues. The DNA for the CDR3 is TGTGCCAGCAGTCCCCCCCCGGGACAGGGGGTCGGCTACACCTTC. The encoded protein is CASSPPPGQGVGYTF.

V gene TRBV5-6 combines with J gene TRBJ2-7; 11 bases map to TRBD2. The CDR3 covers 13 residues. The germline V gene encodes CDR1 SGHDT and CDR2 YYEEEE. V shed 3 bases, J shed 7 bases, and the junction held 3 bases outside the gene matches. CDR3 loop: CASSWLAGGEQYF. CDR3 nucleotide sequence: TGTGCCAGCAGCTGGCTAGCGGGGGGTGAGCAGTACTTC.

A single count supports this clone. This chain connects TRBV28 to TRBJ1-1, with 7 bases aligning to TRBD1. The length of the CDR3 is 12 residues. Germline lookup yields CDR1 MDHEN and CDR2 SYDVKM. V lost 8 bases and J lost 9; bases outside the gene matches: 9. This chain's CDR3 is CASVGDSEQAFF. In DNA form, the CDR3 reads TGTGCCAGCGTGGGGGACAGCGAACAAGCTTTCTTT.

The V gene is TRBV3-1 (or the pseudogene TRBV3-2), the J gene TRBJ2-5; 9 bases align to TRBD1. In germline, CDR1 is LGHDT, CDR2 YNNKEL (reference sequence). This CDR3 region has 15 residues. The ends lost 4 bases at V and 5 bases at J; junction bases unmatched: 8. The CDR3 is CASSPEQGAWETQYF. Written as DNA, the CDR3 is TGTGCCAGCAGCCCGGAACAGGGGGCCTGGGAGACCCAGTACTTC.

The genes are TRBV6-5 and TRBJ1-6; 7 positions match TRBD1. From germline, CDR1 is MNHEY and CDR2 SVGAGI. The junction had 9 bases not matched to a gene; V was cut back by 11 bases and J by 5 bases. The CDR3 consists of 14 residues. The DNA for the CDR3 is TGTGCCGTCCGTGGGGGACAGAATAATTCACCCCTCCACTTT. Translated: CAVRGGQNNSPLHF.

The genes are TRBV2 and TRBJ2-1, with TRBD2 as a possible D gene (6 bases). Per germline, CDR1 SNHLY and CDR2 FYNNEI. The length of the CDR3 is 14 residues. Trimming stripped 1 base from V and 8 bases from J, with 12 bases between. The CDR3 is CASSEGLGHYEQFF. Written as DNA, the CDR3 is TGTGCCAGCAGTGAAGGACTAGGCCACTATGAGCAGTTCTTC. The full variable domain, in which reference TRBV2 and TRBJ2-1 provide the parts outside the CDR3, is EPEVTQTPSHQVTQMGQEVILRCVPISNHLYFYWYRQILGQKVEFLVSFYNNEISEKSEIFDDQFSVERPDGSNFTLKIRSTKLEDSAMYFCASSEGLGHYEQFFGPGTRLTVL.

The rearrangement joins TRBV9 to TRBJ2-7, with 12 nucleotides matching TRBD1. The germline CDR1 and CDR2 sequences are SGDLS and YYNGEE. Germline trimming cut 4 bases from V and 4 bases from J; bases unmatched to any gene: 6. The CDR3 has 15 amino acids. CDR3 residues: CASSPLGQGAYEQYF. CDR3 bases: TGTGCCAGCAGCCCATTGGGACAGGGGGCTTACGAGCAGTACTTC. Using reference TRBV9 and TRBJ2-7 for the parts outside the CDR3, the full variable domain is DSGVTQTPKHLITATGQRVTLRCSPRSGDLSVYWYQQSLDQGLQFLIQYYNGEERAKGNILERFSAQQFPDLHSELNLSSLELGDSALYFCASSPLGQGAYEQYFGPGTRLTVT.

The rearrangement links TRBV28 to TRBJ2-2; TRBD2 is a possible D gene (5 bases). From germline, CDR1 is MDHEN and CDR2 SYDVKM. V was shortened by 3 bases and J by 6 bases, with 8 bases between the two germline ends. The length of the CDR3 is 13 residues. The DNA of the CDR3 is TGTGCCAGCAGTTTTCGAGGGTCCGGGGAGCTGTTTTTT. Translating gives CASSFRGSGELFF.

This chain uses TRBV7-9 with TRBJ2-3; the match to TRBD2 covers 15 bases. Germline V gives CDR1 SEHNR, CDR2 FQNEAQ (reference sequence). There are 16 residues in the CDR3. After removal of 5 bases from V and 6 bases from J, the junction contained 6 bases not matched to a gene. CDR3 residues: CASSQGLAGGQDTQYF. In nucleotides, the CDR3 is TGTGCCAGCAGCCAAGGACTAGCGGGGGGGCAGGATACGCAGTATTTT.

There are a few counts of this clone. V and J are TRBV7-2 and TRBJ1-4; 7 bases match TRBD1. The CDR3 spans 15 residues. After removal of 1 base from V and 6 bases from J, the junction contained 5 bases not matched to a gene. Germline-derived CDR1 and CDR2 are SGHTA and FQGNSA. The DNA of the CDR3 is TGTGCCAGCAGCTTAGGACAGGGCGTCGATGAAAAACTGTTTTTT. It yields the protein CASSLGQGVDEKLFF. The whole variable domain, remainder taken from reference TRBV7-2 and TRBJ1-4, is GAGVSQSPSNKVTEKGKDVELRCDPISGHTALYWYRQSLGQGLEFLIYFQGNSAPDKSGLPSDRFSAERTGGSVSTLTIQRTQQEDSAVYLCASSLGQGVDEKLFFGSGTQLSVL.

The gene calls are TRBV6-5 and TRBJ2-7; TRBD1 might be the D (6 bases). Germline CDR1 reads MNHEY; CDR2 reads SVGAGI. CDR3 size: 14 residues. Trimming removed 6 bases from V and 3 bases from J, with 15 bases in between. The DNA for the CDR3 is TGTGCCAGCAGGACGAGGGACACTCTCTACGAGCAGTACTTC. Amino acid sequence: CASRTRDTLYEQYF.

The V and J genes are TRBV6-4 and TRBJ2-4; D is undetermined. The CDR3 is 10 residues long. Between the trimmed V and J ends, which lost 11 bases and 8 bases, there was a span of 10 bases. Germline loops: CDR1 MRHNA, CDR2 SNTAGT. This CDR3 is CAPGGDIQYF. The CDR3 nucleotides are TGTGCCCCTGGCGGTGACATTCAGTACTTC.

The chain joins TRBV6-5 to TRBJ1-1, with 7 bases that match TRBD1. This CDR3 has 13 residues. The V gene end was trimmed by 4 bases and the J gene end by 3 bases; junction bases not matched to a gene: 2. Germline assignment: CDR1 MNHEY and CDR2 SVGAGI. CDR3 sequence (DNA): TGTGCCAGCAGTTCTACAGGGGACACTGAAGCTTTCTTT. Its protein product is CASSSTGDTEAFF.

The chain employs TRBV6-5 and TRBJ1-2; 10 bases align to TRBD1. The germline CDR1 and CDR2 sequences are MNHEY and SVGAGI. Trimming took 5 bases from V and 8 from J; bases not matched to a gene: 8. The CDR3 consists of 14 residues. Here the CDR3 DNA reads TGTGCCAGCAGTCGCCGGGACAGGGGTCGAGGCTACACCTTC. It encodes CASSRRDRGRGYTF.